The source of this TCR beta chain is a study of T cell responses to AZD1222 COVID-19 vaccine. Method: immunoSEQ multiplex PCR; TCRdb's copy keeps in-frame clones and lacks some. The sample carries some 90,000 clones, 80% to 90% recorded once. Points from the study as a whole: There were vaccine-associated CD4 TCRs across spike, dominant at 160-218 and 743-854.

With respect to this clone: Its specificity is unknown.

The V gene lost 3 bases and the J gene lost 2 bases, with 2 bases spanning the gap. CDR1 is MNHEY and CDR2 is SMNVEV in the germline V gene (reference sequence). The CDR3 is 11 residues long. This TCR came from an adult in good health. The source was peripheral blood, collected on day 0 of AZD1222 vaccination. This sequence joins TRBV27 and TRBJ2-7; no reliable D call. The CDR3 here is CASSFPYEQYF. DNA for the CDR3: TGTGCCAGCAGTTTCCCCTACGAGCAGTACTTC.